Below, 5 T cell receptor beta chains from the same sample are listed, as sequenced in a study of blood T cell repertoires in COVID-19 (dated by TCRdb to 2019 to 2021). The library was obtained by the immunoSEQ multiplex PCR assay. As stored in TCRdb, this immuneACCESS dataset retains in-frame rearrangements with V and J assigned. A fraction of the clones does not appear; measured against another copy, unresolved V genes explain less than half of the discrepancy, and the remainder lacks a known reason. Across this sample there are 110,000 to 150,000 clones, with 75% to 90% seen only once. Clones ranked in the top ten supply about 4% of the sample. Source material: peripheral blood. The receptors were gathered from a man between 65 and 85 years old who had recovered from COVID-19.

This clone was seen a single time. The CDR3 region has the DNA TGTGCCAGCAGTTACGGTGGCCTTCCCTATGGCTACACCTTC. Its protein is CASSYGGLPYGYTF. V and J are TRBV6-5 and TRBJ1-2; D is uncertain. Germline CDR1 reads MNHEY; CDR2 reads SVGAGI. Trimming cost V 2 bases and J 4 bases, with 11 bases left between them. The CDR3 has 14 residues.

V usage is TRBV12-5 and J usage is TRBJ1-2; no firm D call. The V end lost 0 bases, the J end lost 5 bases, and 16 bases lay between the germline ends. CDR3 length: 16 amino acids. The germline V gene has CDR1 LGHNT and CDR2 FRNRAP. The CDR3 protein is CASGLVPWANPYGYTF. CDR3 nucleotides: TGTGCTAGTGGTTTGGTACCTTGGGCAAATCCTTATGGCTACACCTTC.

This clone was recorded only once. The chain couples TRBV2 to TRBJ2-1; a possible D gene is TRBD1 (6 bases). This CDR3 has 12 amino acids. The germline V gene encodes CDR1 SNHLY and CDR2 FYNNEI. Trimming shortened V by 6 bases and J by 12 bases, and 15 bases separated the two germline ends. The CDR3 sequence: CASRDRQALQFF. The CDR3 coding sequence is TGTGCCAGCAGGGACCGACAGGCCTTGCAGTTCTTC.

This clone showed up just a few times. The gene calls are TRBV7-7 and TRBJ2-5; TRBD2 agrees at 12 bases. Germline trimming cut 2 bases from V and 7 bases from J; bases unmatched to any gene: 5. The CDR3 consists of 15 residues. The germline gives CDR1 SSHAT, CDR2 FNYEAQ (reference sequence). The CDR3 spells CASSLLAGGPGTQYF. The DNA for the CDR3 is TGTGCCAGCAGCTTACTAGCGGGAGGGCCGGGGACCCAGTACTTC.

The chain is built from TRBV11-2 and TRBJ2-7, with TRBD2 matching 11 bases. Per germline, CDR1 SGHAT and CDR2 FQNNGV. J lost 6 bases, V lost 5 bases, and 6 bases had no gene match. This CDR3 region has 14 residues. The CDR3 nucleotides read TGTGCCAGCAGCCCCACTAGCGGGAGTATCGAGCAGTACTTC. This translates into CASSPTSGSIEQYF.